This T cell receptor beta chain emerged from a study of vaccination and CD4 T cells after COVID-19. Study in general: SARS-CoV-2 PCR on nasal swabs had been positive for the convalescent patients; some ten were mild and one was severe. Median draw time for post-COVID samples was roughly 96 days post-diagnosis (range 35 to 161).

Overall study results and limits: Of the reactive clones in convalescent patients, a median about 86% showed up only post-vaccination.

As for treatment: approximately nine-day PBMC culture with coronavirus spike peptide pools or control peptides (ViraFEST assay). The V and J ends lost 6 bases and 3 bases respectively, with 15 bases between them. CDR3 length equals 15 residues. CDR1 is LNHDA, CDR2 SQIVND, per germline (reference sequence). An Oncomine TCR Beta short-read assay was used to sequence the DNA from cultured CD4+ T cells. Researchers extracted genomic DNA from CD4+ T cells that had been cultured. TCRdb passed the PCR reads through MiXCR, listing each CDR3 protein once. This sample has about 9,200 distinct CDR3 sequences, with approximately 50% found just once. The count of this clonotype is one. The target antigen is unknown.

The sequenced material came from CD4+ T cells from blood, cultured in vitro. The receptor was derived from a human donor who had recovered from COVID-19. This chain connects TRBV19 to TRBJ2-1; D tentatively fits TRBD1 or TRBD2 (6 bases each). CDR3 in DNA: TGTGCCAGTAGAGTCTATGGAGGGGGCTACAATGAGCAGTTCTTC. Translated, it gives CASRVYGGGYNEQFF.